This T cell receptor (beta chain) was sequenced during a study of T-cell reconstitution after alpha-beta-depleted transplantation in children (TCRdb year 2016). Regarding the research as a whole: The study quantitatively tracked T-cell immune reconstitution after TCRalphabeta/CD19-depleted allogeneic hematopoietic cell transplantation in children using TCR repertoire profiling. General study outcomes and caveats: Apparently early alphabetaT-cell count recovery about two months after transplant reportedly relied on only several hundred rapidly expanded clones derived from non-depleted graft cells. Over the following months the frequencies of hyperexpanded clones went down, and after one year T-cell counts and TCRbeta diversity were mostly credited to newly produced T cells. In some patients, the high TCRbeta diversity seen at day 60 was put down to recipient T cells and intrathymic progenitors that had survived conditioning.

The treatment or condition label corresponds to: allogeneic hematopoietic cell transplantation with graft depleted of TCRalphabeta T cells and CD19 B cells. TCRalphabeta/CD19-depleted allogeneic hematopoietic cell grafts were given to the transplant recipients, all of whom were children. The library was obtained by PCR. Sequencing was carried out with an Illumina HiSeq 2500. To normalize quantification of the TCRbeta repertoire, the TCR libraries were built with molecular barcoding that relied on unique molecular identifiers. Starting from the raw public reads, TCRdb applied fastp trimming at Q25, assembled clones with MiXCR and retained in-frame beta chains. Duplicate CDR3 protein sequences are folded into a single record with the most common DNA and genes. In all, the sample holds over 450,000 distinct CDR3 sequences, and roughly a tenth of those were seen once. 2% of the sample is taken by the ten largest.

In the germline V gene, CDR1 corresponds to SQVTM and CDR2 to ANQGSEA. The germline V end is reduced by 4 bases and the J end by 6 bases; junction bases left unmatched: 6. The cysteine opens and the phenylalanine closes a CDR3 of 14 amino acids. Only CDR3 DNA is held: 42 bases, read in frame from base 1. On this clonotype: Which antigen it targets is not known. No much larger clone is present one base from it, and per-base qualities are unavailable.

Sample: PBMCs, taken before TCRalphabeta/CD19-depleted stem cell transplant. The receptor was derived from a child aged 2 to 9 with inherited bone marrow failure, due to receive a stem cell transplant. The chain is made from TRBV29-1 and TRBJ2-2, and 9 junctional nucleotides match TRBD1. The CDR3 reads as follows: CSVGRGQGSGELFF. In nucleotide form, the sequence is TGCAGCGTTGGGAGAGGACAGGGGTCCGGGGAGCTGTTTTTT.